These 14 T cell receptor beta chains were sequenced from one sample in a study of blood T cell repertoires in COVID-19. Assay used: immunoSEQ multiplex PCR; TCRdb lists only in-frame clones, some missing. The sample comprises under 300,000 clones, more than 85% of which are singletons, and around 1.6% rests with the top ten. Input material: PBMCs or T cells enriched from blood (not recorded which). The receptors shown here come from a woman aged 50 to 60 who had recovered from COVID-19.

Only one count was recorded for this clone. J is TRBJ2-3 and V is TRBV5-1, with a weak D call TRBD2 (5 bases). Per germline, CDR1 SGHRS and CDR2 YFSETQ. V was shortened by 3 bases and J by 3 bases, with 11 bases between the two germline ends. This CDR3 has 14 amino acids. In nucleotides, the CDR3 is TGCGCCAGCAGCTCCCGGACGGGGACAGATACGCAGTATTTT. Translated, it gives CASSSRTGTDTQYF.

The rearrangement uses TRBV11-1 and TRBJ2-5; no firm D call. Germline assignment: CDR1 SGHAT and CDR2 FQDESV (reference sequence). V lost 6 bases and J 5 bases, leaving 7 bases between the germline ends. The CDR3 is 11 amino acids. The CDR3 sequence: CASRNMETQYF. DNA for the CDR3: TGTGCCAGCAGAAATATGGAGACCCAGTACTTC. Filled out from reference TRBV11-1 and TRBJ2-5, the complete variable domain reads EAEVAQSPRYKITEKSQAVAFWCDPISGHATLYWYRQILGQGPELLVQFQDESVVDDSQLPKDRFSAERLKGVDSTLKIQPAELGDSAMYLCASRNMETQYFGPGTRLLVL.

J is TRBJ2-3 and V is TRBV19; D possibly corresponds to TRBD2 (6 bases). The CDR3 is made up of 16 amino acids. Germline V gene sequence: CDR1 LNHDA, CDR2 SQIVND (reference sequence). V shed 4 bases and J shed 1 base, with 15 bases lying between them. In DNA form, the CDR3 reads TGTGCCAGTAGTACCCGAGGGACTTTTGGCACAGATACGCAGTATTTT. It is translated as CASSTRGTFGTDTQYF.

The CDR3 DNA sequence: TGTGCCAGCAGCTCCCCTCCGCGTAGCGGCACCTACGAGCAGTACTTC. It encodes CASSSPPRSGTYEQYF. V is TRBV7-9 and J is TRBJ2-7; TRBD2 might be the D (6 bases). The CDR3 length is 16 residues. Germline CDR1 SEHNR, CDR2 FQNEAQ (reference sequence). Trimming removed 4 bases from V and 2 bases from J, with 18 bases in between.

The chain is built from TRBV5-5 and TRBJ1-1; D is perhaps TRBD1 (5 bases). Trimming took 5 bases from V and 1 from J, leaving 15 bases between them. Germline values: CDR1 SGHKS, CDR2 YYEKEE (reference sequence). The CDR3 totals 15 residues. The CDR3 DNA reads as TGTGCCAGCAGAAGTGGGGGAGGCGAGAACACTGAAGCTTTCTTT. Its protein product is CASRSGGGENTEAFF.

The chain joins TRBV3-1 (or the pseudogene TRBV3-2) to TRBJ1-2; D might be TRBD1 (6 bases). This CDR3 spans 14 amino acids. V lost 1 base and J 4 bases, leaving 10 bases between the germline ends. Germline V lookup: CDR1 LGHDT, CDR2 YNNKEL (reference sequence). CDR3 DNA sequence: TGTGCCAGCAGCCAAGCACCGGACAGCTATGGCTACACCTTC. Its protein is CASSQAPDSYGYTF.

The chain combines TRBV15 with TRBJ2-1, with 10 bases aligning to TRBD2. With 4 bases clipped from V and 7 bases from J, the junction kept 4 bases outside the gene matches. This CDR3 comprises 14 residues. CDR1 and CDR2 from the germline V gene are LNHNV and YYDKDF (reference sequence). The CDR3, as DNA: TGTGCCACCAGCAATAGCGGGAGGTCGAATGAGCAGTTCTTC. Encoded protein: CATSNSGRSNEQFF.

The chain joins TRBV11-1 to TRBJ2-7, with D perhaps TRBD1 (5 bases). Between the trimmed V and J ends, which lost 2 bases and 3 bases, there was a span of 14 bases. There are 15 residues in the CDR3. Looked up from germline, CDR1 is SGHAT and CDR2 is FQDESV (reference sequence). DNA of the CDR3: TGTGCCAGCAGCTTATTGTTAGGGGCAGGCTACGAGCAGTACTTC. As protein: CASSLLLGAGYEQYF.

The rearrangement links TRBV2 to TRBJ2-1; a weak D match, TRBD1 (5 bases). Germline CDR1 SNHLY, CDR2 FYNNEI. There are 14 residues in the CDR3. V gave up 0 bases and J gave up 5 bases, with 8 bases separating them. DNA of the CDR3: TGTGCCAGCAGTGAAGCCCAGGGCAACAATGAGCAGTTCTTC. The encoded protein is CASSEAQGNNEQFF.

The chain recombines TRBV4-3 with TRBJ2-1; D unresolved. Germline CDR1 is LGHNA and CDR2 is YSLEER. Trimming pared 1 base from V and 2 bases from J, leaving 9 bases between. The length of the CDR3 is 15 residues. CDR3 in DNA: TGCGCCAGCAGCCAAGTCCACGCTACCTACAATGAGCAGTTCTTC. It specifies CASSQVHATYNEQFF.

This chain connects TRBV28 to TRBJ1-2; no definite D call. Germline values: CDR1 MDHEN, CDR2 SYDVKM. Trimming stripped 2 bases from V and 8 bases from J, with 12 bases between. This CDR3 contains 13 residues. In DNA form, the CDR3 reads TGTGCCAGCAGTTTAGGCTCCTCGATGGGCTACACCTTC. This sequence encodes CASSLGSSMGYTF.

This chain links TRBV7-3 with TRBJ2-5; TRBD2 agrees at 12 bases. This CDR3 is 15 amino acids long. Germline-derived CDR1 and CDR2 are SGHTA and FQGTGA. The ends lost 5 bases at V and 5 bases at J; junction bases unmatched: 6. CDR3 sequence reads: CASSAGLAGGETQYF. The CDR3 DNA is TGTGCCAGCAGCGCGGGACTAGCGGGCGGGGAGACCCAGTACTTC.

The chain uses TRBV27 and TRBJ1-5, with 7 bases fitting TRBD1. J lost 7 bases, V lost 4 bases, and 7 bases had no gene match. CDR1 is MNHEY, CDR2 SMNVEV, per germline (reference sequence). This CDR3 region has 14 residues. The CDR3, as DNA: TGTGCCAGCAGTTCACAGGGGAGAGCGCAGCCCCAGCATTTT. This encodes CASSSQGRAQPQHF.

The chain is built from TRBV30 and TRBJ1-4; 11 bases map to TRBD1. The V gene end was trimmed by 1 base and the J gene end by 8 bases; junction bases not matched to a gene: 3. This CDR3 spans 14 amino acids. Germline V lookup: CDR1 GTSNPN, CDR2 SVGIG (reference sequence). The CDR3 DNA reads as TGTGCCTGGAGTGCTGGGACAGGGGGAGAAAAACTGTTTTTT. It yields the protein CAWSAGTGGEKLFF.